These 5 T cell receptor beta chains originate from one sample sequenced in a study of T cells after yellow fever vaccination. TCRdb re-analysed the 5' RACE reads in MiXCR, keeping a single row per CDR3 protein. The sample has approximately 260,000 distinct CDR3 sequences; approximately 13% are singletons. Sequences were derived from CD4+ T cells sorted from PBMCs, sampled 45 days after the yellow fever booster vaccination. The receptor source for this set is a man between 25 and 39 years old who received the YFV17D yellow fever vaccine.

This chain joins TRBV12-3 or TRBV12-4 and TRBJ1-1; D not resolved. There are 14 residues in the CDR3. The V end lost 4 bases, the J end lost 0 bases, and 9 bases lay between the germline ends. The CDR3, as DNA: TGTGCCAGCAGTTCAAGGGTGATGAACACTGAAGCTTTCTTT. It encodes CASSSRVMNTEAFF.

This CDR3 reads CASSPGDRRYMNTEAFF. The CDR3 DNA is TGTGCCAGCAGCCCAGGGGACAGGCGTTACATGAACACTGAAGCTTTCTTT. The chain joins TRBV7-9 to TRBJ1-1; TRBD1 matches 8 bases. This CDR3 contains 17 residues. Germline V gene data show CDR1 as SEHNR and CDR2 as FQNEAQ (reference sequence). The V segment lost 5 bases and the J segment 0 bases; nucleotides outside the gene matches: 11. Combining the CDR3 with reference TRBV7-9 and TRBJ1-1 gives the whole variable domain DTGVSQNPRHKITKRGQNVTFRCDPISEHNRLYWYRQTLGQGPEFLTYFQNEAQLEKSRLLSDRFSAERPKGSFSTLEIQRTEQGDSAMYLCASSPGDRRYMNTEAFFGQGTRLTVV.

This chain connects TRBV7-9 to TRBJ2-5; possibly TRBD1 for D (5 bases). This CDR3 is 16 amino acids long. Trimming shortened V by 5 bases and J by 5 bases, and 21 bases separated the two germline ends. The germline gives CDR1 SEHNR, CDR2 FQNEAQ (reference sequence). The CDR3 protein is CASSPSPGIGLETQYF. As DNA, the CDR3 is TGTGCCAGCAGCCCGTCCCCAGGGATTGGATTGGAGACCCAGTACTTC.

This clonotype was counted only a few times. The chain is built from TRBV6-1 and TRBJ1-2; TRBD1 matches 7 bases. The germline V gene encodes CDR1 MNHNS and CDR2 SASEGT. The ends lost 5 bases at V and 4 bases at J; junction bases unmatched: 7. This CDR3 spans 14 amino acids. CDR3 coding DNA: TGTGCCAGCAGTAAGGGACAGCTCACCTATGGCTACACCTTC. It codes for CASSKGQLTYGYTF.

The chain recombines TRBV25-1 with TRBJ2-5; 11 bases align to TRBD1. Unmatched junction bases numbered 3, after V lost 2 bases and J lost 1 base. The V gene's germline CDR1 is MGHDK and CDR2 SYGVNS. The CDR3 consists of 16 residues. The CDR3 here is CASSEPGQGVQETQYF. For the CDR3, the DNA is TGTGCCAGCAGTGAACCGGGACAGGGGGTCCAAGAGACCCAGTACTTC.